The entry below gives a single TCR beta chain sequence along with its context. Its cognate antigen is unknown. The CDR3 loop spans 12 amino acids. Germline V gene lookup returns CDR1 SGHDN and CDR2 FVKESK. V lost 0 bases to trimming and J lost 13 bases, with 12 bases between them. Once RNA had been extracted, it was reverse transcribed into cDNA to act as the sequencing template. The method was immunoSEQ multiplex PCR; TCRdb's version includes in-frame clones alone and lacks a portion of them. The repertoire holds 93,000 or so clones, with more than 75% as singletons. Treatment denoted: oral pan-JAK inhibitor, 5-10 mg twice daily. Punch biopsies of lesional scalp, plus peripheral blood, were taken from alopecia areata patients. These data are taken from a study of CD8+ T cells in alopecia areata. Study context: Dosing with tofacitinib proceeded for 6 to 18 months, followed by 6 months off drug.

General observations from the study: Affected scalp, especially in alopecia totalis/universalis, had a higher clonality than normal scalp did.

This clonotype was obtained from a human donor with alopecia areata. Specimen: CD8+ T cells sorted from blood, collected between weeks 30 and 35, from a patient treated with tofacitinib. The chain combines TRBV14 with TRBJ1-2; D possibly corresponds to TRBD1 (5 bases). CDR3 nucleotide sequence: TGTGCCAGCAGCCAAGACATGGAGGGGTTCACCTTC. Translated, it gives CASSQDMEGFTF. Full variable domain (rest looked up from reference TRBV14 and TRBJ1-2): EAGVTQFPSHSVIEKGQTVTLRCDPISGHDNLYWYRRVMGKEIKFLLHFVKESKQDESGMPNNRFLAERTGGTYSTLKVQPAELEDSGVYFCASSQDMEGFTFGSGTRLTVV.